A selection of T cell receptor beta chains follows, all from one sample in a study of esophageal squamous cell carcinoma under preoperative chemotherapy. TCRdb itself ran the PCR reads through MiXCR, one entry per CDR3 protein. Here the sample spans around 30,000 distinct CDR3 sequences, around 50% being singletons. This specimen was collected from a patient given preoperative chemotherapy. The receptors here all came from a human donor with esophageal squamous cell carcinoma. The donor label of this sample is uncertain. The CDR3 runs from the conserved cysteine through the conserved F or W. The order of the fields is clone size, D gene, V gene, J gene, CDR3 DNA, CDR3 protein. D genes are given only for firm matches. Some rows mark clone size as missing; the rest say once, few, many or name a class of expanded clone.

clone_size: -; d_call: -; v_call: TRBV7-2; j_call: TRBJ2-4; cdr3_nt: TGTGCCAGCAGCCGCGTCCCGGGCGGGGTCCCCAAAAATACTCAGTACTTC; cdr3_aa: CASSRVPGGVPKNTQYF
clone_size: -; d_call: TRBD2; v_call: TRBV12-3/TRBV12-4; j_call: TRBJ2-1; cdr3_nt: TGTGCCAGCAGTTCTGGTAGCACTAGCGGGAGGGCCGATGAGCAGTTCTTC; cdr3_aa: CASSSGSTSGRADEQFF
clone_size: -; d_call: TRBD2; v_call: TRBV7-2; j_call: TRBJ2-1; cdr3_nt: TGTGCCAGCAGCTCCCTCACCATAGCGGGAGCCACCCCCCACTTC; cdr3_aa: CASSSLTIAGATPHF
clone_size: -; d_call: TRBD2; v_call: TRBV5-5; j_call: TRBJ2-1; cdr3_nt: TGTGCCAGCAGCTCGAGCTACACCGGGACTACCAACAATGAGCAGTTCTTC; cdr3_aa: CASSSSYTGTTNNEQFF
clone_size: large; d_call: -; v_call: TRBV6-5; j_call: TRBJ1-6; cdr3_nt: TGTGCCAGCAGTTACTCCGAAAGGGATCCCTATAATTCACCCCTCCACTTT; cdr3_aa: CASSYSERDPYNSPLHF
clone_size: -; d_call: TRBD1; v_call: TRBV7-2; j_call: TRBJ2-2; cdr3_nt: TGTGCCAGCAGCGTCCTAGGGGCTGTATGGACAGGTACGCTGTTTTTT; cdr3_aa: CASSVLGAVWTGTLFF
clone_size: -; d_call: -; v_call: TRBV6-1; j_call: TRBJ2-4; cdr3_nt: TGTGCCAGCAGTGTCCGGGGGCGGGGAGCCAAAAACATTCAGTACTTC; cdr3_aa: CASSVRGRGAKNIQYF
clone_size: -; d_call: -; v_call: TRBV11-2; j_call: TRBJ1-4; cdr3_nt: TGTGCCAGCAGCTTTAACCGGAGAAATGAAAAACTGTTTTTT; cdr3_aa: CASSFNRRNEKLFF
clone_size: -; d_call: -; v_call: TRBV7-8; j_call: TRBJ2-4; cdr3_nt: TGTGCCAGCCGCGACCCGGGGCGGGGGCCCAGTAACACGCAGTACTTC; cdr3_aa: CASRDPGRGPSNTQYF
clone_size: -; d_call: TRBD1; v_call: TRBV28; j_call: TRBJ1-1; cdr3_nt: TGTGCCAGCAGTTTAGCAGGGGGTAGCACTGAAGCTTTCTTT; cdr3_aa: CASSLAGGSTEAFF
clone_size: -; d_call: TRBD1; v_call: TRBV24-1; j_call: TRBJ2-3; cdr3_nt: TGTGCCACCAGTGATTTGGGGACAGGGGCAGATACGCAGTATTTT; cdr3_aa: CATSDLGTGADTQYF
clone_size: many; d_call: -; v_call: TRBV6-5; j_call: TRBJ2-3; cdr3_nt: TGTGCCAGCGTCTACCGGGACGAAACAGATACGCAGTATTTT; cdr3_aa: CASVYRDETDTQYF
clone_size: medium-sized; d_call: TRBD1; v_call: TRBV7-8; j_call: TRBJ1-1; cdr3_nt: TGTGCCAGCAGCCTGACAGGGGGCACTGAAGCTTTCTTT; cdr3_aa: CASSLTGGTEAFF
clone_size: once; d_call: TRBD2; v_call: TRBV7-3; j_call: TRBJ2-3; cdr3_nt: TGTGCCAGCAGCTCCAGCGGGGTGGGAACAGATACGCAGTATTTT; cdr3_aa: CASSSSGVGTDTQYF
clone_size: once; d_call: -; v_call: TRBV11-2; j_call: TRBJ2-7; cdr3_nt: TGTGCCAGCAGCCACACTTGGCAGGTCTACGAGCAGTACTTC; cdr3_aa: CASSHTWQVYEQYF
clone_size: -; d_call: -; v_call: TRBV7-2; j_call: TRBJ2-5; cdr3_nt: TGTGCCAGCAGCTTAGGGGGTCAAGAGACCCAGTACTTC; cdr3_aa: CASSLGGQETQYF
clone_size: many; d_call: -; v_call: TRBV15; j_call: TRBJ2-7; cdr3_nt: TGTGCCACCAGCAGAATCGGTACAGGGTACTACGAGCAGTACTTC; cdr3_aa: CATSRIGTGYYEQYF
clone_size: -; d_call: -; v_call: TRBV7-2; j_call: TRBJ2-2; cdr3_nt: TGTGCCAGCACCCCTTTTATTAGCGCGGGGAGCACAGGTGAGCAGTTTTTT; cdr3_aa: CASTPFISAGSTGEQFF
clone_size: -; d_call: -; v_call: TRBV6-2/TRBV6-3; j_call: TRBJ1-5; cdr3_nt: TGTGCCAGCAGTACCCCAGGTCTTTATAGCAATCAGCCCCAGCATTTT; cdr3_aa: CASSTPGLYSNQPQHF
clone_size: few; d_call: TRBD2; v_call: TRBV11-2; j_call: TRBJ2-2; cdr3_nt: TGTGCCAGCAGCCCGAGGCGGGGGGGTGCAAACACCGGGGAGCTGTTTTTT; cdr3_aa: CASSPRRGGANTGELFF
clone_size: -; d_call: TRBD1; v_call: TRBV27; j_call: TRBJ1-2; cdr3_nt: TGTGCCAGCAGCCCTAGACAGGGCTACAGCTATGGCTACACCTTC; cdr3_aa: CASSPRQGYSYGYTF
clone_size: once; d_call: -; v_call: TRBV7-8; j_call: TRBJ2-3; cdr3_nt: TGTGCCAGCAGCTTAGCGCATGAGGATACGCAGTATTTT; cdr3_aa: CASSLAHEDTQYF
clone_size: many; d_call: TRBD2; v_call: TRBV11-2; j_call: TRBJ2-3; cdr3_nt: TGTGCCAGCAGCTTAGTAGCGGGGGGGCCCGATACGCAGTATTTT; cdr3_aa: CASSLVAGGPDTQYF
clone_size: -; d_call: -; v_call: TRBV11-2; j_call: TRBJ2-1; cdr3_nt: TGTGCCAGCAGCGCCCCTGGGATCCAAGCGGGCAGAGAGACCCAGTTCTTC; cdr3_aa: CASSAPGIQAGRETQFF
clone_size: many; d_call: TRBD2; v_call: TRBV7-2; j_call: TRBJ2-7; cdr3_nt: TGTGCCAGCAGCCCCAGCGGGAGCCAATTCTACGAGCAGTACTTC; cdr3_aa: CASSPSGSQFYEQYF
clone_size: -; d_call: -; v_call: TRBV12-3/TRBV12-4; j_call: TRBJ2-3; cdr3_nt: TGTGCCAGCCGCGTCTCGGGCCGGGGGGCCACAGATACGCAGTTTTTT; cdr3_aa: CASRVSGRGATDTQFF